These T cell receptor beta chains were read from a single sample in a study of blood T cell repertoires in COVID-19. The data were produced by immunoSEQ multiplex PCR, yet TCRdb's version contains in-frame clones alone and is incomplete. The table includes about 280,000 clones, about 89% detected once. Material: peripheral blood. Every receptor here comes from a woman aged 40-49 years who had recovered from COVID-19. Each CDR3 is given with its conserved first and last residue. A D gene is named only where the DNA matches it firmly. A row's size may be missing; if present it is once, few, many or a size class.

j_call: TRBJ1-5; clone_size: few; v_call: TRBV2; d_call: NA; cdr3_nt: TGTGCCAGCAACGGGGGTGACTATAGCAATCAGCCCCAGCATTTT; cdr3_aa: CASNGGDYSNQPQHF
j_call: TRBJ2-1; clone_size: NA; v_call: TRBV7-2; d_call: NA; cdr3_nt: TGTGCCAGCAGCTTAGCGTCGGGTAGCTTCAATGAGCAGTTCTTC; cdr3_aa: CASSLASGSFNEQFF
j_call: TRBJ1-6; clone_size: NA; v_call: TRBV29-1; d_call: TRBD1; cdr3_nt: TGCAGCGTGGGGACAGGGGGAAGTTCACCCCTCCACTTT; cdr3_aa: CSVGTGGSSPLHF
j_call: TRBJ2-7; clone_size: NA; v_call: TRBV27; d_call: TRBD1; cdr3_nt: TGTGCCAGCAGGACCGGCGTGACAGGGTTGTACTTC; cdr3_aa: CASRTGVTGLYF
j_call: TRBJ2-1; clone_size: NA; v_call: TRBV5-1; d_call: TRBD2; cdr3_nt: TGCGCCAGCAGCTCGACTAGCGGGAGACATTACAATGAGCAGTTCTTC; cdr3_aa: CASSSTSGRHYNEQFF
j_call: TRBJ1-1; clone_size: NA; v_call: TRBV5-1; d_call: NA; cdr3_nt: TGCGCCAGCAGCTCCAGGGAAGGTGGCACTGAAGCTTTCTTT; cdr3_aa: CASSSREGGTEAFF
j_call: TRBJ2-5; clone_size: NA; v_call: TRBV7-3; d_call: TRBD2; cdr3_nt: TGTGCCAGCAGTAAAGGGGTAGGCGGGAGGGCTGGAGAGACCCAGTACTTC; cdr3_aa: CASSKGVGGRAGETQYF
j_call: TRBJ2-7; clone_size: NA; v_call: TRBV5-1; d_call: TRBD1; cdr3_nt: TGCGCCAGCAGCTTGGAGGACAGGGTTACGTACTTC; cdr3_aa: CASSLEDRVTYF
j_call: TRBJ2-7; clone_size: NA; v_call: TRBV29-1; d_call: NA; cdr3_nt: TGCAGCGTTGATGGGCCGGGACTCGGCTACGAGCAGTACTTC; cdr3_aa: CSVDGPGLGYEQYF
j_call: TRBJ2-7; clone_size: NA; v_call: TRBV18; d_call: NA; cdr3_nt: TGTGCCAGCTCACCGACTAGGAGCTCCTACGAGCAGTACTTC; cdr3_aa: CASSPTRSSYEQYF
j_call: TRBJ2-6; clone_size: once; v_call: TRBV6-1; d_call: NA; cdr3_nt: TGTGCCAGCAGTGAAGCTATCCTCTCTGGGGCCAACGTCCTGACTTTC; cdr3_aa: CASSEAILSGANVLTF
j_call: TRBJ2-5; clone_size: NA; v_call: TRBV24-1; d_call: NA; cdr3_nt: TGTGCCACCAGTGTGGCAGGGGAAGAGACCCAGTACTTC; cdr3_aa: CATSVAGEETQYF
j_call: TRBJ2-5; clone_size: NA; v_call: TRBV7-9; d_call: NA; cdr3_nt: TGTGCCAGCAGCCCGCAAGGAGGGAACCAAGAGACCCAGTACTTC; cdr3_aa: CASSPQGGNQETQYF
j_call: TRBJ1-5; clone_size: NA; v_call: TRBV19; d_call: TRBD1; cdr3_nt: TGTGCCAGTAGACGGGAGCGGACAGGTAATCAGCCCCAGCATTTT; cdr3_aa: CASRRERTGNQPQHF
j_call: TRBJ2-7; clone_size: NA; v_call: TRBV6-2/TRBV6-3; d_call: NA; cdr3_nt: TGTGCCAGCAGTCCCGGGTACTTCGAGCAGTACTTC; cdr3_aa: CASSPGYFEQYF
j_call: TRBJ1-6; clone_size: NA; v_call: TRBV7-9; d_call: TRBD1; cdr3_nt: TGTGCCAGCAGCATCGGGCAGGGGGATTCACCCCTCCACTTT; cdr3_aa: CASSIGQGDSPLHF
j_call: TRBJ2-2; clone_size: few; v_call: TRBV9; d_call: TRBD2; cdr3_nt: TGTGCCAGCAGCGTAGGACTGGGACTACCGAACACCGGGGAGCTGTTTTTT; cdr3_aa: CASSVGLGLPNTGELFF
j_call: TRBJ2-3; clone_size: NA; v_call: TRBV9; d_call: NA; cdr3_nt: TGTGCCAGCAGCGCCTATCCGCATACGCAGTATTTT; cdr3_aa: CASSAYPHTQYF